The sequence of this T cell receptor beta chain was determined in a study of blood T cell repertoires in COVID-19. Participants' reported clinical history set cohort assignment. Recovered participants had two consecutive negative NP/OP PCR tests, healthcare professional clearance, or symptom resolution. Libraries were prepared by immunoSEQ multiplex PCR; TCRdb keeps only in-frame clonotypes and omits some of them. In the table there are roughly 160,000 clones, 80% of which are singletons. A few counts support this clone. CDR3 length: 13 amino acids. Losses at the gene ends were 5 bases for V and 6 bases for J; bases not matched to a gene: 4.

The sequencing sample was made of PBMCs or T cells enriched from blood (not recorded which). V gene TRBV12-3 or TRBV12-4 combines with J gene TRBJ2-7; 10 bases are a match to TRBD1. This receptor was taken from a woman in her sixties or seventies who had recovered from COVID-19. The CDR3 loop reads CASSRTGGREQYF. CDR3 sequence (DNA): TGTGCCAGCAGTAGGACAGGGGGACGCGAGCAGTACTTC.